This T cell receptor (beta chain) was captured by sequencing in a study of blood T cell repertoires in COVID-19. In the study overall: Specimens from acute and convalescent COVID-19 originated in the United States, Italy and Spain. T cells, B-cell-depleted T cells, or PBMCs provided the cDNA or gDNA that served as material.

Per the original data handling: Amplification of reference gene primers provided the estimated nucleated cell counts. Sequencing was performed with immunoSEQ multiplex PCR; in TCRdb, only in-frame clones are kept and a portion is missing. Clone size and the V and J calls come from that table; the DNA yielded D and trimming. The table has more than 150,000 clones, about 88% seen once; the top ten hold around 1.9%. The ends were cut back, 2 bases at V and 4 bases at J, with 8 bases in the middle. Germline CDR1 reads KGHSH; CDR2 reads LQKENI. The CDR3 runs to 14 residues. The sequencing input was peripheral blood. The chain links TRBV18 to TRBJ2-2; no clear D gene. The receptor comes from a man aged 70 or older with active or convalescent COVID-19. The DNA of the CDR3 is TGTGCCAGCTCACCAGACACGAGCACCGGGGAGCTGTTTTTT. It encodes CASSPDTSTGELFF.